This passage covers 25 T cell receptor beta chains from one sample sequenced in a study of blood T cell repertoires in COVID-19. Repertoires were generated with immunoSEQ multiplex PCR, while TCRdb's copy carries only in-frame clones and drops some. The top ten clones hold around 13% of a sample with about 55,000 clones, more than 75% of them seen once. Sequencing was done on a sample of peripheral blood. The origin of the receptors is a man between 65 and 85 years old with acute or convalescent COVID-19.

V is TRBV24-1 and J is TRBJ2-3, with 13 positions matching TRBD2. J was trimmed by 1 base and V by 1 base; bases with no gene match: 4. Germline CDR1 is KGHDR and CDR2 is SFDVKD. This CDR3 has 18 amino acids. CDR3 DNA sequence: TGTGCCACCAGTGATTTTGGGACTAGCGGGATTCGCACAGATACGCAGTATTTT. It translates to CATSDFGTSGIRTDTQYF.

CDR3 DNA sequence: TGTGCCAGCAGCCTTACAGGGTCGGGAGAGACCCAGTACTTC. Encoded protein: CASSLTGSGETQYF. The V and J genes are TRBV5-4 and TRBJ2-5, with D possibly matching TRBD1 (6 bases). V was trimmed by 4 bases and J by 4 bases, leaving 14 bases between them. The germline gives CDR1 SGHNT, CDR2 YYREEE (reference sequence). This CDR3 has 14 amino acids.

J is TRBJ1-6 and V is TRBV28; no firm D call. This CDR3 comprises 16 residues. Trimming cost V 8 bases and J 0 bases, with 14 bases left between them. The germline CDR1 and CDR2 sequences are MDHEN and SYDVKM. The CDR3 DNA follows: TGTGCCAGCTGCCCCGGCGGCGGCTCCTATAATTCACCCCTCCACTTT. Protein product: CASCPGGGSYNSPLHF.

V is TRBV9 and J is TRBJ2-6, with TRBD1 matching 7 bases. V shed 2 bases and J 2 bases; nucleotides not matched to a gene: 1. The germline CDR1 and CDR2 sequences are SGDLS and YYNGEE. The length of the CDR3 is 15 residues. The CDR3 protein is CASSVDRAGANVLTF. In nucleotides, the CDR3 is TGTGCCAGCAGCGTCGACAGGGCTGGGGCCAACGTCCTGACTTTC. The variable domain in full, completed from reference TRBV9 and TRBJ2-6, reads DSGVTQTPKHLITATGQRVTLRCSPRSGDLSVYWYQQSLDQGLQFLIQYYNGEERAKGNILERFSAQQFPDLHSELNLSSLELGDSALYFCASSVDRAGANVLTFGAGSRLTVL.

The J gene is TRBJ1-2, the V gene TRBV9; 10 nucleotides align to TRBD1. CDR1 is SGDLS and CDR2 is YYNGEE in the germline V gene. V gave up 0 bases and J gave up 5 bases; unmatched junction bases: 13. The CDR3 extends over 18 amino acids. The CDR3 DNA reads TGTGCCAGCAGCGTAGCCGGATATGACAGGGGGCTTAGGTATGGCTACACCTTC. Translation: CASSVAGYDRGLRYGYTF.

This clone was counted between two and nine times. The rearrangement uses TRBV5-4 and TRBJ2-5, with a weak D call TRBD2 (5 bases). CDR3 size: 14 residues. Germline V CDR1 and CDR2: SGHNT, YYREEE (reference sequence). The V and J ends lost 0 bases and 5 bases respectively, with 11 bases between them. The CDR3 DNA follows: TGTGCCAGCAGCTTGGTGGGCTGGAGGGAGACCCAGTACTTC. This sequence encodes CASSLVGWRETQYF.

In nucleotides, the CDR3 is TGTGCCAGCAGCTTAACAGGGGGGATAGGGAATTCACCCCTCCACTTT. This encodes CASSLTGGIGNSPLHF. The genes are TRBV7-6 and TRBJ1-6; 8 nucleotides line up with TRBD1. The CDR3 consists of 16 residues. V was pared by 2 bases and J by 7 bases, with 7 bases of the junction left unmatched. The germline CDR1 and CDR2 sequences are SGHVS and FNYEAQ.

The V and J genes are TRBV28 and TRBJ2-7; 14 bases are shared with TRBD2. Germline CDR1 and CDR2: MDHEN and SYDVKM. The V segment lost 5 bases and the J segment 4 bases; nucleotides outside the gene matches: 7. The CDR3 contains 16 residues. The CDR3 protein is CASSIGTSGGSYEQYV. The CDR3 DNA sequence: TGTGCCAGCAGTATAGGGACTAGCGGGGGTTCATACGAGCAGTACGTC.

V is TRBV5-6 and J is TRBJ2-7; 7 nucleotides match TRBD1. The germline V gene has CDR1 SGHDT and CDR2 YYEEEE. The CDR3 consists of 13 residues. The V gene end was trimmed by 6 bases and the J gene end by 2 bases; junction bases not matched to a gene: 5. This CDR3 reads CASTPGTAYEQYF. As DNA, the CDR3 is TGTGCCAGCACCCCCGGGACAGCCTACGAGCAGTACTTC.

CDR3 nucleotides: TGCGCCAGCAGCTCCCGAGACAGGCAAGAGACCCAGTACTTC. It specifies CASSSRDRQETQYF. The V call is TRBV5-1, the J call TRBJ2-5; D perhaps matches TRBD1 (6 bases). The CDR3 sequence is 14 residues long. Trimming stripped 3 bases from V and 2 bases from J, with 11 bases between. The germline gives CDR1 SGHRS, CDR2 YFSETQ.

In DNA form, the CDR3 reads TGTGCCAGCTCGCTCAATCAGGATCTGGACGAGCAGTACGTC. The encoded protein is CASSLNQDLDEQYV. The V and J genes are TRBV18 and TRBJ2-7; D is uncertain. The CDR3 has 14 amino acids. V lost 6 bases to trimming and J lost 5 bases, with 17 bases between them. CDR1 and CDR2 (germline): KGHSH, LQKENI.

The gene calls are TRBV5-6 and TRBJ1-1; TRBD1 matches at 9 bases. V gave up 7 bases and J gave up 1 base; unmatched junction bases: 5. The CDR3 loop spans 14 amino acids. CDR1 is SGHDT, CDR2 YYEEEE, per germline. The CDR3 is CASGYRGRNTEAFF. In DNA, the CDR3 is TGTGCCAGCGGTTACAGGGGGCGGAACACTGAAGCTTTCTTT.

V usage is TRBV14 and J usage is TRBJ2-5, with D unresolved. Per germline, CDR1 SGHDN and CDR2 FVKESK. The germline V and J ends were trimmed by 1 base and 7 bases, with 10 bases remaining between them. This CDR3 comprises 13 residues. CDR3: CASSQVKSGTQYF. In nucleotides, the CDR3 is TGTGCCAGCAGCCAAGTTAAGAGTGGGACCCAGTACTTC.

This clone occurred a few times. The J gene is TRBJ1-3, the V gene TRBV5-4; tentative D call: TRBD1 (5 bases). The CDR3 has 14 amino acids. V was cut by 3 bases and J by 2 bases, with 9 bases left in between. Germline assignment: CDR1 SGHNT and CDR2 YYREEE (reference sequence). CDR3 bases: TGTGCCAGCAGCTCCAGGGATGCTGGAAACACCATATATTTT. It translates to CASSSRDAGNTIYF.

V gene TRBV9 combines with J gene TRBJ1-1, with 9 bases matching TRBD1. The CDR3 runs 16 residues. CDR1 is SGDLS and CDR2 is YYNGEE in the germline V gene. V was clipped by 0 bases and J by 3 bases; unmatched bases: 6. This CDR3 reads CASSVGTGGAYTEAFF. The CDR3, as DNA: TGTGCCAGCAGCGTAGGTACAGGGGGCGCTTACACTGAAGCTTTCTTT.

The genes are TRBV29-1 and TRBJ2-4; 9 bases are shared with TRBD1. This CDR3 region has 14 residues. J gave up 10 bases and V 1 base, and 8 bases lay outside the gene matches. Germline CDR1 is SQVTM and CDR2 is ANQGSEA. The CDR3 DNA sequence: TGCAGCGTTGAAGTTAGACAGGGGGGTAGGATTCAGTACTTC. Translation gives CSVEVRQGGRIQYF.

The J gene is TRBJ1-5, the V gene TRBV19; maybe TRBD1 (6 bases). Germline V gene data show CDR1 as LNHDA and CDR2 as SQIVND (reference sequence). V was clipped by 6 bases and J by 6 bases, with 12 bases between them. The CDR3 contains 13 residues. This CDR3 reads CASSYTGTQPQHF. The CDR3 DNA reads TGTGCCAGTAGCTATACAGGGACTCAGCCCCAGCATTTT.

This chain joins TRBV29-1 and TRBJ2-3; TRBD2 matches 9 bases. J lost 7 bases, V lost 3 bases, and 8 bases had no gene match. The CDR3 contains 14 residues. From germline, CDR1 is SQVTM and CDR2 ANQGSEA. The CDR3 nucleotides read TGCAGCGTTGAGGTAGCGGGGGCCGGATATACGCAGTATTTT. Its protein is CSVEVAGAGYTQYF.

V and J are TRBV5-1 and TRBJ2-1; tentative D call: TRBD2 (6 bases). CDR1 is SGHRS, CDR2 YFSETQ, per germline. Trimming removed 4 bases at V and 5 bases at J, with 10 bases between. The CDR3 runs 13 residues. In DNA, the CDR3 is TGCGCCAGCAGCCCGACTAGAAACAATGAGCAGTTCTTC. This translates into CASSPTRNNEQFF.

The V call is TRBV2, the J call TRBJ1-2; D perhaps matches TRBD1 (6 bases). The CDR3 is made up of 13 amino acids. V was pared by 4 bases and J by 4 bases, with 10 bases between. In germline, CDR1 is SNHLY, CDR2 FYNNEI. CDR3 protein: CASSGGQTYGYTF. CDR3 DNA: TGTGCCAGCAGTGGGGGACAAACCTATGGCTACACCTTC.

This rearrangement joins TRBV30 to TRBJ2-7, with D perhaps TRBD1 (5 bases). Trimming stripped 4 bases from V and 2 bases from J, with 6 bases between. The CDR3 runs 11 residues. Germline V gene sequence: CDR1 GTSNPN, CDR2 SVGIG (reference sequence). The CDR3 region is CAWTTAYEQYF. CDR3 nucleotides: TGTGCCTGGACGACAGCCTACGAGCAGTACTTC.

This chain links TRBV6-5 with TRBJ1-2, with TRBD1 matching over 8 bases. Germline V gene sequence: CDR1 MNHEY, CDR2 SVGAGI. V lost 7 bases, J lost 0 bases, and 7 bases stayed unmatched. There are 15 residues in the CDR3. CDR3 bases: TGTGCCAGCATCGGCGGGGACAGGTCTAACTATGGCTACACCTTC. This gives the protein CASIGGDRSNYGYTF.

In its sample, this clone was seen once. This rearrangement joins TRBV19 to TRBJ1-2, with TRBD1 matching over 7 bases. The CDR3 runs to 13 residues. CDR1 is LNHDA and CDR2 is SQIVND in the germline V gene (reference sequence). V shed 5 bases and J 8 bases; nucleotides not matched to a gene: 8. The CDR3 loop is CASSRDSRSGYTF. CDR3 sequence (DNA): TGTGCCAGTAGTCGGGACAGCCGATCGGGCTACACCTTC. Based on the CDR3 plus reference TRBV19 and TRBJ1-2, the full variable domain is DGGITQSPKYLFRKEGQNVTLSCEQNLNHDAMYWYRQDPGQGLRLIYYSQIVNDFQKGDIAEGYSVSREKKESFPLTVTSAQKNPTAFYLCASSRDSRSGYTFGSGTRLTVV.

About this clone: A read error may account for a junction end that differs from germline. CDR3 sequence: CASIFARGRGELFF. The CDR3 nucleotides read TGCGCCAGCATTTTCGCCAGGGGGCGGGGGGAGCTGTTTTTT. The rearrangement uses TRBV6-5 and TRBJ2-2, with 8 bases aligning to TRBD1. This CDR3 comprises 14 residues. Looked up from germline, CDR1 is MNHEY and CDR2 is SVGAGI.

The rearrangement links TRBV18 to TRBJ2-3; no clear D gene. This CDR3 spans 13 amino acids. Between the trimmed V and J ends, which lost 0 bases and 2 bases, there was a span of 3 bases. CDR1 and CDR2 (germline): KGHSH, LQKENI. Here the CDR3 DNA reads TGTGCCAGCTCACCACCGGCCACAGATACGCAGTATTTT. Protein sequence: CASSPPATDTQYF.